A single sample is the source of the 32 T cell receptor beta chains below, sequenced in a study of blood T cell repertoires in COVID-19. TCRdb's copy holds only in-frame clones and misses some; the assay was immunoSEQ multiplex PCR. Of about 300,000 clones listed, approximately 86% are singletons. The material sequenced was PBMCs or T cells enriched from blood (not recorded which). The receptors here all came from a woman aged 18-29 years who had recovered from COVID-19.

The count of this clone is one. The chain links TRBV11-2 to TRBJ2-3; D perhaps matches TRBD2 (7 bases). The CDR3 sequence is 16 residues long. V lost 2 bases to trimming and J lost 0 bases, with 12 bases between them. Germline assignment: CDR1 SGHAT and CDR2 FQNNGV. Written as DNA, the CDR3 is TGTGCCAGCAGCTTAAGGGGGGGCCCTAGCACAGATACGCAGTATTTT. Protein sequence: CASSLRGGPSTDTQYF.

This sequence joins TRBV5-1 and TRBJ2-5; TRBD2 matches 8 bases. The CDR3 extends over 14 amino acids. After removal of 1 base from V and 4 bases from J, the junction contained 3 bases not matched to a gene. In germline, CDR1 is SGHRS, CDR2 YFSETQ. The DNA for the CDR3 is TGCGCCAGCAGCTTGACGGGGGGGCCAGAGACCCAGTACTTC. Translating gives CASSLTGGPETQYF.

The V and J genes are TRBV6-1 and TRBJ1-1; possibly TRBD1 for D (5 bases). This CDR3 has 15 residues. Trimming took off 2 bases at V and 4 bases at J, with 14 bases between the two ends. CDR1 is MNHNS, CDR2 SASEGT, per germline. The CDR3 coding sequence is TGTGCCAGCAGTGAACTGTCGGAAGGGGCCACTGAAGCTTTCTTT. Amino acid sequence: CASSELSEGATEAFF.

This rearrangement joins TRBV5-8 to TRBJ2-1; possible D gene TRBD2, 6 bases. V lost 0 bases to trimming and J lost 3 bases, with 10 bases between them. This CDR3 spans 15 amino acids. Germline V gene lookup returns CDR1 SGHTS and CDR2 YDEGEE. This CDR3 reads CASSLGGTYYNEQFF. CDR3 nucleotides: TGTGCCAGCAGCTTGGGCGGGACTTACTACAATGAGCAGTTCTTC.

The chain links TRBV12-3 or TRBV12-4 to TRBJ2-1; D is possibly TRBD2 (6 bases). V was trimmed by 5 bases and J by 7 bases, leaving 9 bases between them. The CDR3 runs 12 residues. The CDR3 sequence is CASSKGGNEQFF. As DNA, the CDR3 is TGTGCCAGCAGTAAAGGAGGGAATGAGCAGTTCTTC.

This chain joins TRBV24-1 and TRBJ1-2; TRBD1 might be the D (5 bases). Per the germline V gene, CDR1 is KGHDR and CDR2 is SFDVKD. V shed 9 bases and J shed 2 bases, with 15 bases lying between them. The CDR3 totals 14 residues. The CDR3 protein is CATPADRGNYGYTF. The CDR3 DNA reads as TGTGCCACCCCAGCAGATAGGGGAAACTATGGCTACACCTTC.

The CDR3: CASSSWGSGGAKTQYF. In nucleotides, the CDR3 is TGTGCCAGCAGCTCGTGGGGTAGCGGGGGGGCGAAGACCCAGTACTTC. The rearrangement links TRBV5-4 to TRBJ2-5, with 11 bases matching TRBD2. The V segment lost 3 bases and the J segment 6 bases; nucleotides outside the gene matches: 10. This CDR3 region has 16 residues. The germline gives CDR1 SGHNT, CDR2 YYREEE (reference sequence).

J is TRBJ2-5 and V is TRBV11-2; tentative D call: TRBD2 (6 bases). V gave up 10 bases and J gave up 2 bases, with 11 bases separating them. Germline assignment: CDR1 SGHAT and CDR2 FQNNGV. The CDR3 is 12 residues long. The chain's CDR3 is CATRDSQETQYF. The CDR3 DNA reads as TGTGCCACCCGGGACTCGCAAGAGACCCAGTACTTC.

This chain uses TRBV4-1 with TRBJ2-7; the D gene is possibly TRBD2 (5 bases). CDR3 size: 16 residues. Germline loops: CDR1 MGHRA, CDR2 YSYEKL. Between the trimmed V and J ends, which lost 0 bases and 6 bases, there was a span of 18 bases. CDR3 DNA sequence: TGCGCCAGCAGCCAAGATGAGGGCTCGTTGGGGAGCGAGCAGTACTTC. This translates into CASSQDEGSLGSEQYF.

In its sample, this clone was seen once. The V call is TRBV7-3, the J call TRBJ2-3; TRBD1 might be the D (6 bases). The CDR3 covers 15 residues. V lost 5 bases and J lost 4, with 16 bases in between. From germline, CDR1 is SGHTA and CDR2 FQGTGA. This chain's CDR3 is CASSHGQTEADTQYF. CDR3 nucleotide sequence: TGTGCCAGCAGCCACGGACAGACCGAGGCAGATACGCAGTATTTT.

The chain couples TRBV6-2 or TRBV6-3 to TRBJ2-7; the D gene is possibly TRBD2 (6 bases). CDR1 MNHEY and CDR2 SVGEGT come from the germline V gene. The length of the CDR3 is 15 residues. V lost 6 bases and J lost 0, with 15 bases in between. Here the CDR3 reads CASSSSRGYSYEQYF. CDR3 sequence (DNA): TGTGCCAGCAGCTCTAGCCGGGGGTACTCCTACGAGCAGTACTTC.

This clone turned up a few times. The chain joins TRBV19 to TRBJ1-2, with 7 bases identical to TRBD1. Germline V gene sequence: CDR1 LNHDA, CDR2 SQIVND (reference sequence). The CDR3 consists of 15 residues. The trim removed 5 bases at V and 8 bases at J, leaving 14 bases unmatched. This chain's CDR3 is CASSLLLTGPGGYTF. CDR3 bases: TGTGCCAGTAGTCTCCTACTGACAGGGCCGGGCGGCTACACCTTC.

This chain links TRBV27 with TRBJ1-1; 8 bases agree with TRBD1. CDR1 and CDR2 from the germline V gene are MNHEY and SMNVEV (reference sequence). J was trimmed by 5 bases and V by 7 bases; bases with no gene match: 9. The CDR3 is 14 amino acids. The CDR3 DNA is TGTGCCAGCAATATTCAGGGGGCGAGGACTGAAGCTTTCTTT. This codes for CASNIQGARTEAFF.

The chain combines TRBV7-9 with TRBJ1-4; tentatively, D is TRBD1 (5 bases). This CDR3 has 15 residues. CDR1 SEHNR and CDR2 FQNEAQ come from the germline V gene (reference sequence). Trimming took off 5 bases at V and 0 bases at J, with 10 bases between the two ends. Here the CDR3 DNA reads TGTGCCAGCAGCCCTAGGGGTACAACTAATGAAAAACTGTTTTTT. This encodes CASSPRGTTNEKLFF.

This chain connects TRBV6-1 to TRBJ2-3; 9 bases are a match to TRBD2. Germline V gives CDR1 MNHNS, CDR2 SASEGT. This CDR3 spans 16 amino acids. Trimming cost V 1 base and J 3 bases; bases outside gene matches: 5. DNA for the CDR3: TGTGCCAGCAGTGAAGAGCTAGCGGGGTCAACAGATACGCAGTATTTT. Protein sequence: CASSEELAGSTDTQYF.

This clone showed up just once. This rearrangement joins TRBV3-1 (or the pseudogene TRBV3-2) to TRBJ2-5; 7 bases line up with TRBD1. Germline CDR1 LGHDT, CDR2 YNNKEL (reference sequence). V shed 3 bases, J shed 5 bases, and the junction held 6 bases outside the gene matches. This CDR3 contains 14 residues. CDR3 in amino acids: CASSHRGIGETQYF. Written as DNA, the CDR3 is TGTGCCAGCAGCCACAGGGGGATAGGCGAGACCCAGTACTTC.

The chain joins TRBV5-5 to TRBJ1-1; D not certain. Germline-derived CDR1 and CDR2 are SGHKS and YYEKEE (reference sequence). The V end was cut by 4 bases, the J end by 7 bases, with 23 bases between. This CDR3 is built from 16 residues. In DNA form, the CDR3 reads TGTGCCAGCAGCCTTGAAGAGCCCGTCCTAACTTTTGAAGCTTTCTTT. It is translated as CASSLEEPVLTFEAFF.

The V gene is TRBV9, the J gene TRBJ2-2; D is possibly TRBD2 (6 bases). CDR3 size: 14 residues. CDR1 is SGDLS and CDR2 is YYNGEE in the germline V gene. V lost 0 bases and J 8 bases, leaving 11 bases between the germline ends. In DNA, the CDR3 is TGTGCCAGCAGCGTAGGTAGTAGCGGTGGGGAGCTGTTTTTT. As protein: CASSVGSSGGELFF.

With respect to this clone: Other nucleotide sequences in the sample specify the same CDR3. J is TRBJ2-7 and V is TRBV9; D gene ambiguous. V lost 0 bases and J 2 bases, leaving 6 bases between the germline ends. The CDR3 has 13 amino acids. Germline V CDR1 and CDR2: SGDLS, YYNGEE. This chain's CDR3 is CASSVDGTYEQYF. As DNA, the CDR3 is TGTGCCAGCAGCGTAGACGGTACCTACGAGCAGTACTTC.

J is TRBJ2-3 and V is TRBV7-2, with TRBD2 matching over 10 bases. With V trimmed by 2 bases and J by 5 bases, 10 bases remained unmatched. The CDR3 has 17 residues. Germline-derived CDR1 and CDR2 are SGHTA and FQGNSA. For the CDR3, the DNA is TGTGCCAGCAGCTTACTTCGCCTAGCGGGGGCGGGAGATACGCAGTATTTT. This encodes CASSLLRLAGAGDTQYF.

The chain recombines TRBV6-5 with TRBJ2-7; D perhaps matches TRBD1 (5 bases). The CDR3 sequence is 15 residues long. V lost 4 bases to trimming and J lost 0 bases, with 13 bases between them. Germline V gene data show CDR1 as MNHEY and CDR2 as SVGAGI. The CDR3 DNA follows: TGTGCCAGCAGTTCTGCAGGGCCCCGCTCCTACGAGCAGTACTTC. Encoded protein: CASSSAGPRSYEQYF.

The CDR3 is CASGSHPAGYTF. In nucleotides, the CDR3 is TGTGCTAGTGGTTCCCACCCGGCAGGTTACACCTTC. The V call is TRBV12-5, the J call TRBJ1-2; D unclear. The V gene lost 4 bases and the J gene lost 11 bases, with 14 bases spanning the gap. This CDR3 spans 12 amino acids. CDR1 LGHNT and CDR2 FRNRAP come from the germline V gene. Based on the CDR3 plus reference TRBV12-5 and TRBJ1-2, the full variable domain is DARVTQTPRHKVTEMGQEVTMRCQPILGHNTVFWYRQTMMQGLELLAYFRNRAPLDDSGMPKDRFSAEMPDATLATLKIQPSEPRDSAVYFCASGSHPAGYTFGSGTRLTVV.

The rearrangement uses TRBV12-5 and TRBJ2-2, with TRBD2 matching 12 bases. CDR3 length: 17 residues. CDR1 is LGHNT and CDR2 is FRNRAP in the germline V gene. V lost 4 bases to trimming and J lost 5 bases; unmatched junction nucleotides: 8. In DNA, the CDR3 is TGTGCTAGTGGTTCCACCCCTAGCGGGAGGGATACCGGGGAGCTGTTTTTT. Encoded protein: CASGSTPSGRDTGELFF.

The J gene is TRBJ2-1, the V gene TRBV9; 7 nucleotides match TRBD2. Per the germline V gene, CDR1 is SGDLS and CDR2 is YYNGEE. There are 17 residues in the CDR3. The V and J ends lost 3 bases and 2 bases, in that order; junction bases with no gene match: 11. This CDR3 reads CASSASPAGAPYNEQFF. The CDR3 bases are TGTGCCAGCAGCGCGAGCCCGGCGGGAGCCCCCTACAATGAGCAGTTCTTC.

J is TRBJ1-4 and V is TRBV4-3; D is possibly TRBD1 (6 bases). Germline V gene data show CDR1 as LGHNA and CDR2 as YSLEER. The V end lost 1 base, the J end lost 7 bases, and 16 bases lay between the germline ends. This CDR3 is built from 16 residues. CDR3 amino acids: CASSQVHRQDSEKLFF. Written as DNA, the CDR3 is TGCGCCAGCAGCCAAGTCCACAGACAGGATAGTGAAAAACTGTTTTTT.

CDR3 sequence: CASSPKTSGGGDTQYF. In nucleotides, the CDR3 is TGCGCCAGCAGCCCCAAGACTAGCGGGGGGGGAGATACGCAGTATTTT. The chain combines TRBV4-3 with TRBJ2-3, with TRBD2 identical over 14 bases. Germline values: CDR1 LGHNA, CDR2 YSLEER. V shed 4 bases, J shed 5 bases, and the junction held 5 bases outside the gene matches. This CDR3 region has 16 residues.

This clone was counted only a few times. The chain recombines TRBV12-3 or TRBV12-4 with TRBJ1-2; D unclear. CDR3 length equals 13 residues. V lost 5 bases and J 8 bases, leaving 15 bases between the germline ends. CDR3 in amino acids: CASSPGGGRGYTF. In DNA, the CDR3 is TGTGCCAGCAGTCCAGGAGGAGGGCGCGGCTACACCTTC.

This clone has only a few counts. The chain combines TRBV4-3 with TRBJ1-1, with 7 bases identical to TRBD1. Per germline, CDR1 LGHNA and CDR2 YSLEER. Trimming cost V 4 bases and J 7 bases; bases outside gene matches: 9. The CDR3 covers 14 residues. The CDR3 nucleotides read TGCGCCAGCAGCCCTGGCAGGGGGTATGATGAAGCTTTCTTT. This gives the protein CASSPGRGYDEAFF.

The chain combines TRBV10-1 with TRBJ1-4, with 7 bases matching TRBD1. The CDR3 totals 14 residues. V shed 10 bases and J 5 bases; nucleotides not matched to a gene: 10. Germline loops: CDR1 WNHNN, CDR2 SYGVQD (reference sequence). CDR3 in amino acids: CATSEQGRNEKLFF. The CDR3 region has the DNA TGCGCCACTTCGGAACAGGGGAGAAATGAAAAACTGTTTTTT.

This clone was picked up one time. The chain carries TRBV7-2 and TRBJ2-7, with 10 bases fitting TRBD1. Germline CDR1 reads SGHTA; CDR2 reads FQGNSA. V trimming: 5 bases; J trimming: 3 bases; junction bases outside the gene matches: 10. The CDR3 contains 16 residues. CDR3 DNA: TGTGCCAGCAGCCCGACCCTGGGACAGGGGCTCTACGAGCAGTACTTC. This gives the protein CASSPTLGQGLYEQYF.

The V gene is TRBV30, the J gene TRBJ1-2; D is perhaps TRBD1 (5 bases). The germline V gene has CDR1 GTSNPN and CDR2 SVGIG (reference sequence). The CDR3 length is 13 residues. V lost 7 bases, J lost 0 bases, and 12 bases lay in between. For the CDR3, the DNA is TGTGCCTATACAGGATCCTCTAACTATGGCTACACCTTC. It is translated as CAYTGSSNYGYTF.

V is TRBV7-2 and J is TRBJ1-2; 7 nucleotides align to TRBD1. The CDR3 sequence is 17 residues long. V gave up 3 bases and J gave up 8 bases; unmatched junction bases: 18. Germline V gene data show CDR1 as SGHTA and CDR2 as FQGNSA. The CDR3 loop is CASSLYMVPGGGGGYTF. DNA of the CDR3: TGTGCCAGCAGCTTGTATATGGTGCCAGGGGGAGGAGGAGGCTACACCTTC.